Listed below are T cell receptor beta chains from one sample, sequenced in a study of shared clonotypes between healthy human individuals. Assay used: immunoSEQ multiplex PCR; TCRdb lists only in-frame clones, some missing. The sample carries roughly 2.2 million clones, approximately 95% recorded once. The sample comprised naive CD4+ T cells from PBMCs. These receptors came from a man in his late teens or twenties in good health. Some clones in this sample may be carry-over from other donors' samples. CDR3s include the opening cysteine and the closing phenylalanine or tryptophan. A D gene is named only where the DNA matches it firmly. Clone sizes are given selectively: once, few, many, or a class where the clone is expanded.

V gene	J gene	D gene	clone size	CDR3 protein	CDR3 DNA
TRBV7-2	TRBJ2-7	TRBD2	once	CASSLSPRTSGYEQYF	TGTGCCAGCAGCTTATCTCCGAGGACTAGCGGGTACGAGCAGTACTTC
TRBV10-2	TRBJ2-5	TRBD2	-	CASSGLAGKQETQYF	TGCGCCAGCAGTGGACTAGCGGGGAAACAAGAGACCCAGTACTTC
TRBV5-1	TRBJ2-7	-	-	CASSFDGPLDEQYF	TGCGCCAGCAGCTTCGACGGGCCGCTGGACGAGCAGTACTTC
TRBV4-3	TRBJ1-6	-	-	CASSQEYRVNSPLHF	TGCGCCAGCAGCCAAGAGTACAGGGTTAATTCACCCCTCCACTTT
TRBV28	TRBJ2-7	-	-	CASSSPSRGYEQYF	TGTGCCAGCAGTTCCCCGAGCAGGGGTTACGAGCAGTACTTC
TRBV18	TRBJ2-1	TRBD2	-	CASSPSSGRSNNEQFF	TGTGCCAGCTCACCGTCATCCGGGAGGAGTAACAATGAGCAGTTCTTC
TRBV7-9	TRBJ1-6	-	once	CASSLAHGSPLHF	TGTGCCAGCAGCTTAGCCCACGGCTCACCCCTCCACTTT
TRBV6-5	TRBJ1-1	-	-	CASSYSRYRATEAFF	TGTGCCAGCAGTTACTCGAGGTACAGGGCCACTGAAGCTTTCTTT
TRBV7-2	TRBJ2-7	TRBD1	-	CASSPQTGTDEQYF	TGTGCCAGCAGCCCACAGACAGGGACGGACGAGCAGTACTTC
TRBV7-9	TRBJ1-1	-	-	CASSLGLGSEAFF	TGTGCCAGCAGCTTAGGTCTGGGGTCGGAAGCTTTCTTT
TRBV7-2	TRBJ2-4	-	once	CASSPKSSKNIQYF	TGTGCCAGCAGCCCAAAATCGTCCAAAAACATTCAGTACTTC
TRBV20-1	TRBJ2-7	-	-	CSARQTAKQYF	TGCAGTGCTCGCCAGACTGCTAAGCAGTACTTC
TRBV7-9	TRBJ2-1	TRBD2	-	CASSQRTSGRTEQFF	TGTGCCAGCAGCCAGCGGACTAGCGGCAGGACCGAGCAGTTCTTC
TRBV10-3	TRBJ2-3	-	-	CAISATDTQYF	TGTGCCATCAGTGCGACAGATACGCAGTATTTT
TRBV28	TRBJ2-2	TRBD2	-	CASSRPSSGSSGDGELFF	TGTGCCAGCAGTCGCCCCTCTAGCGGGAGTTCAGGAGACGGGGAGCTGTTTTTT
TRBV7-3	TRBJ2-1	TRBD1	-	CASSWTGGAPNEQFF	TGTGCCAGCAGCTGGACAGGGGGCGCCCCCAATGAGCAGTTCTTC
TRBV5-4	TRBJ2-7	TRBD2	-	CASSSHSGRAGEQYF	TGTGCCAGCAGCTCCCACAGCGGGAGGGCGGGGGAGCAGTACTTC
TRBV5-1	TRBJ2-7	TRBD2	-	CASSLEASGRAYEQYF	TGCGCCAGCAGCTTGGAGGCTAGCGGGAGAGCATACGAGCAGTACTTC
TRBV27	TRBJ2-3	TRBD2	-	CASSPLLTSGTTDTQYF	TGTGCCAGCAGTCCCCTTTTGACTAGCGGGACCACAGATACGCAGTATTTT
TRBV5-1	TRBJ1-5	-	-	CASSLAGRGNSNQPQHF	TGCGCCAGCAGCTTGGCCGGACGGGGGAATAGCAATCAGCCCCAGCATTTT
TRBV2	TRBJ2-5	TRBD2	-	CASSETSGPGTQYF	TGTGCCAGCAGTGAAACTAGCGGACCGGGGACCCAGTACTTC
TRBV18	TRBJ2-1	TRBD2	once	CASSPGTSGENEQFF	TGTGCCAGCTCACCGGGGACTAGCGGGGAGAATGAGCAGTTCTTC
TRBV5-4	TRBJ1-1	-	few	CASHPGVGEPEAFF	TGTGCCAGCCACCCGGGGGTAGGGGAGCCTGAAGCTTTCTTT
TRBV18	TRBJ1-2	-	-	CASSSQGRSGYTF	TGTGCCAGCTCGTCACAGGGTCGGAGTGGCTACACCTTC
TRBV30	TRBJ1-6	-	-	CAWTRVRNSPLHF	TGTGCCTGGACGCGGGTGAGAAATTCACCCCTCCACTTT
TRBV5-4	TRBJ1-1	TRBD1	-	CASSKGQGRRATTEAFF	TGTGCCAGCAGTAAGGGACAGGGGCGACGGGCGACCACTGAAGCTTTCTTT
TRBV5-8	TRBJ2-7	-	-	CASTVMRGLGEQYF	TGTGCCAGCACCGTGATGAGGGGTTTGGGCGAGCAGTACTTC
TRBV28	TRBJ1-2	-	-	CASSLSYGYTF	TGTGCCAGCAGTTTAAGTTATGGCTACACCTTC
TRBV28	TRBJ2-1	-	-	CASSARGSVSYNEQFF	TGTGCCAGCAGTGCACGAGGGTCAGTGAGCTACAATGAGCAGTTCTTC
TRBV28	TRBJ1-1	-	-	CASRTQPLEAFF	TGTGCCAGTCGTACCCAGCCCCTTGAAGCTTTCTTT
TRBV11-3	TRBJ2-5	-	-	CASSPGDGQETQYF	TGTGCCAGCAGCCCCGGGGACGGGCAAGAGACCCAGTACTTC
TRBV5-1	TRBJ2-2	-	-	CASSLEAAWGSGELFF	TGCGCCAGCAGCTTGGAGGCTGCCTGGGGGAGCGGGGAGCTGTTTTTT
TRBV5-4	TRBJ2-3	-	-	CASSLGDGSTDTQYF	TGTGCCAGCAGCTTGGGGGACGGTAGCACAGATACGCAGTATTTT
TRBV6-7	TRBJ2-7	-	few	CASSCRPQSSYEQYF	TGTGCCAGCAGTTGTCGCCCACAGAGCTCCTACGAGCAGTACTTC
TRBV28	TRBJ2-7	-	-	CASTVSWGEQYF	TGTGCCAGCACCGTGAGTTGGGGCGAGCAGTACTTC
TRBV30	TRBJ1-2	-	-	CAWRTKAGLGYTF	TGTGCCTGGAGGACTAAGGCGGGTCTTGGCTACACCTTC
TRBV2	TRBJ1-5	-	-	CASSEQGGGQPQHF	TGTGCCAGCAGTGAACAGGGCGGAGGGCAGCCCCAGCATTTT
TRBV10-3	TRBJ2-5	-	-	CAISGSGSQETQYF	TGTGCCATCAGTGGATCAGGGTCCCAAGAGACCCAGTACTTC
TRBV14	TRBJ2-7	TRBD2	-	CASSRRETSGISYEQYF	TGTGCCAGCAGCCGCAGAGAGACTAGCGGGATCTCCTACGAGCAGTACTTC
TRBV19	TRBJ1-5	-	-	CASSAGMRQPQHF	TGTGCCAGTAGTGCGGGGATGAGGCAGCCCCAGCATTTT
TRBV28	TRBJ1-2	-	-	CASSLIFQGKFGYTF	TGTGCCAGCAGTTTAATCTTTCAGGGGAAGTTTGGCTACACCTTC
TRBV7-8	TRBJ2-7	-	few	CASSSFYEQYF	TGTGCCAGCAGCTCATTCTACGAGCAGTACTTC
TRBV27	TRBJ2-7	TRBD2	-	CASSWGSGASYEQYF	TGTGCCAGCAGTTGGGGTAGCGGGGCCTCCTACGAGCAGTACTTC
TRBV27	TRBJ2-2	-	-	CASRLPGTNTGELFF	TGTGCCAGCAGGCTACCGGGAACTAACACCGGGGAGCTGTTTTTT
TRBV28	TRBJ1-2	TRBD1	-	CASSHRDRAGRSGYGYTF	TGTGCCAGCAGCCATCGGGACAGGGCTGGCCGGAGTGGCTATGGCTACACCTTC
TRBV7-9	TRBJ2-3	-	-	CATGGTATTDTQYF	TGTGCCACCGGCGGGACGGCGACCACAGATACGCAGTATTTT
TRBV6-5	TRBJ1-1	-	-	CASSTSYIGAEAFF	TGTGCCAGCAGCACATCATACATAGGGGCTGAAGCTTTCTTT
TRBV7-9	TRBJ1-2	-	-	CASSLEGRPNYGYTF	TGTGCCAGCAGCTTAGAAGGGCGACCTAACTATGGCTACACCTTC
TRBV5-6	TRBJ2-3	-	-	CASSLTGSFTDTQYF	TGTGCCAGCAGCTTGACAGGTTCTTTCACAGATACGCAGTATTTT
TRBV5-6	TRBJ2-2	-	-	CASSPGGELFF	TGTGCCAGCAGCCCTGGGGGGGAGCTGTTTTTT
TRBV6-5	TRBJ2-3	-	few	CASSYSFGTDTQYF	TGTGCCAGCAGTTACTCGTTCGGTACAGATACGCAGTATTTT
TRBV7-2	TRBJ2-1	-	-	CASSLKGGPYNEQFF	TGTGCCAGCAGCTTAAAGGGTGGTCCCTACAATGAGCAGTTCTTC
TRBV28	TRBJ1-5	TRBD1	-	CASSRTSTGYSNQPQHF	TGTGCCAGCAGCCGCACCTCGACAGGGTATAGCAATCAGCCCCAGCATTTT
TRBV11-2	TRBJ1-6	TRBD1	-	CASSSSGTALYNSPLHF	TGTGCCAGCAGCTCTTCGGGGACAGCACTCTATAATTCACCCCTCCACTTT
TRBV2	TRBJ2-5	-	-	CASSVTRNTQYF	TGTGCCAGCAGTGTGACGAGGAATACCCAGTACTTC
TRBV9	TRBJ2-3	-	-	CASSVAPGSAQYF	TGTGCCAGCAGCGTAGCTCCAGGGTCTGCGCAGTATTTT
TRBV30	TRBJ2-7	-	-	CAWSSGSEQYF	TGTGCCTGGAGTTCGGGTTCCGAGCAGTACTTC
TRBV7-3	TRBJ2-1	TRBD2	-	CASSPGTSGTLYNEQFF	TGTGCCAGCAGCCCCGGGACTAGCGGGACTTTATACAATGAGCAGTTCTTC